This is a list of T cell receptor beta chains from one sample in a study of T cell responses to AZD1222 COVID-19 vaccine. The data were produced by immunoSEQ multiplex PCR, yet TCRdb's version contains in-frame clones alone and is incomplete. The repertoire has 150,000 or so clones, 90% to 95% of them found once; the top ten carry 1.1%. Here the sequenced sample was peripheral blood, taken 28 days after the second AZD1222 dose. These receptors came from an adult who received the AZD1222 COVID-19 vaccine. The CDR3 runs from the conserved cysteine through the conserved F or W. Each record gives: J gene, V gene, D gene, clone size, CDR3 protein, CDR3 DNA. D genes are given only for firm matches. A clone size is listed for some rows: how often the clone was seen (once, few, many), or a class if it is expanded.

j_call: TRBJ2-1; v_call: TRBV7-9; d_call: -; clone_size: -; cdr3_aa: CASSLMEDNEQFF; cdr3_nt: TGTGCCAGCAGCTTAATGGAGGACAATGAGCAGTTCTTC
j_call: TRBJ2-5; v_call: TRBV5-6; d_call: -; clone_size: -; cdr3_aa: CASSQAPYGTQYF; cdr3_nt: TGTGCCAGCAGCCAAGCCCCGTACGGGACCCAGTACTTC
j_call: TRBJ2-1; v_call: TRBV7-2; d_call: -; clone_size: -; cdr3_aa: CASSFWDGGLYNEQFF; cdr3_nt: TGTGCCAGCAGCTTCTGGGACGGGGGGCTCTACAATGAGCAGTTCTTC
j_call: TRBJ2-1; v_call: TRBV30; d_call: -; clone_size: -; cdr3_aa: CAWAALSSYNEQFF; cdr3_nt: TGTGCCTGGGCGGCACTTAGCTCCTACAATGAGCAGTTCTTC
j_call: TRBJ2-5; v_call: TRBV6-5; d_call: -; clone_size: -; cdr3_aa: CASSYWATRKETQYF; cdr3_nt: TGTGCCAGCAGTTACTGGGCCACTCGGAAAGAGACCCAGTACTTC
j_call: TRBJ2-7; v_call: TRBV7-9; d_call: -; clone_size: -; cdr3_aa: CASSPGTSSYEQYF; cdr3_nt: TGTGCCAGCAGCCCTGGGACGAGCTCCTACGAGCAGTACTTC
j_call: TRBJ1-4; v_call: TRBV5-1; d_call: -; clone_size: -; cdr3_aa: CASTMGAGANEKLFF; cdr3_nt: TGCGCCAGCACCATGGGGGCAGGGGCTAATGAAAAACTGTTTTTT
j_call: TRBJ2-3; v_call: TRBV10-3; d_call: -; clone_size: -; cdr3_aa: CAISPGGGPPPSTDTQYF; cdr3_nt: TGTGCCATTTCACCAGGGGGGGGTCCACCACCTAGCACAGATACGCAGTATTTT
j_call: TRBJ2-4; v_call: TRBV6-1; d_call: -; clone_size: -; cdr3_aa: CASSEAPDIAAGKNIQYF; cdr3_nt: TGTGCCAGCAGTGAAGCCCCCGACATCGCCGCGGGAAAAAACATTCAGTACTTC
j_call: TRBJ1-1; v_call: TRBV9; d_call: -; clone_size: once; cdr3_aa: CASSPRQDQEAFF; cdr3_nt: TGTGCCAGCAGCCCAAGACAGGACCAGGAAGCTTTCTTT
j_call: TRBJ1-1; v_call: TRBV6-6; d_call: -; clone_size: -; cdr3_aa: CASSYEIAGANTEAFF; cdr3_nt: TGTGCCAGCAGTTACGAGATCGCGGGTGCGAACACTGAAGCTTTCTTT
j_call: TRBJ2-4; v_call: TRBV19; d_call: TRBD2; clone_size: -; cdr3_aa: CASTPHSPGGIQYF; cdr3_nt: TGTGCCAGTACCCCCCACAGCCCGGGGGGGATTCAGTACTTC
j_call: TRBJ2-3; v_call: TRBV11-2; d_call: -; clone_size: -; cdr3_aa: CASSLKNPSTDTQYF; cdr3_nt: TGTGCCAGCAGCTTAAAGAACCCTAGCACAGATACGCAGTATTTT
j_call: TRBJ1-1; v_call: TRBV5-4; d_call: -; clone_size: -; cdr3_aa: CASSLPGGTEAFF; cdr3_nt: TGTGCCAGCAGCTTGCCCGGTGGGACTGAAGCTTTCTTT
j_call: TRBJ1-2; v_call: TRBV12-3/TRBV12-4; d_call: -; clone_size: -; cdr3_aa: CASTGANYGYTF; cdr3_nt: TGTGCCAGCACCGGAGCTAACTATGGCTACACCTTC
j_call: TRBJ2-6; v_call: TRBV3-1/TRBV3-2; d_call: TRBD1; clone_size: -; cdr3_aa: CASTRQGAHGANVLTF; cdr3_nt: TGTGCCAGCACCCGACAGGGGGCGCACGGGGCCAACGTCCTGACTTTC
j_call: TRBJ2-2; v_call: TRBV9; d_call: -; clone_size: -; cdr3_aa: CASSVDGGRAGELFF; cdr3_nt: TGTGCCAGCAGCGTAGATGGAGGAAGGGCCGGGGAGCTGTTTTTT
j_call: TRBJ1-5; v_call: TRBV5-5; d_call: -; clone_size: -; cdr3_aa: CASSLGGVRQPQHF; cdr3_nt: TGTGCCAGCAGCCTGGGGGGGGTCCGTCAGCCCCAGCATTTT
j_call: TRBJ2-6; v_call: TRBV7-9; d_call: -; clone_size: -; cdr3_aa: CASSLEAGVGGANVLTF; cdr3_nt: TGTGCCAGCAGCTTAGAGGCCGGGGTTGGAGGGGCCAACGTCCTGACTTTC
j_call: TRBJ1-5; v_call: TRBV14; d_call: -; clone_size: -; cdr3_aa: CASSQGGPQHF; cdr3_nt: TGTGCCAGCAGCCAAGGAGGGCCCCAGCATTTT
j_call: TRBJ1-1; v_call: TRBV19; d_call: TRBD1; clone_size: -; cdr3_aa: CASSIDMTGQGIRTEAFF; cdr3_nt: TGTGCCAGTAGTATAGATATGACAGGACAGGGAATCCGCACTGAAGCTTTCTTT
j_call: TRBJ1-2; v_call: TRBV4-2; d_call: TRBD1; clone_size: -; cdr3_aa: CASRPAWQGARGYTF; cdr3_nt: TGTGCCAGCAGGCCAGCGTGGCAGGGGGCTAGGGGCTACACCTTC
j_call: TRBJ1-3; v_call: TRBV4-1; d_call: -; clone_size: -; cdr3_aa: CASKNGVRSGNTIYF; cdr3_nt: TGCGCCAGCAAGAACGGGGTTCGCTCTGGAAACACCATATATTTT
j_call: TRBJ1-1; v_call: TRBV9; d_call: -; clone_size: -; cdr3_aa: CASSPLRHVEAFF; cdr3_nt: TGTGCCAGCAGCCCTCTCCGACATGTCGAAGCTTTCTTT
j_call: TRBJ1-5; v_call: TRBV7-8; d_call: TRBD1; clone_size: -; cdr3_aa: CASSPLRDSDNQPQHF; cdr3_nt: TGTGCCAGCAGCCCCCTCCGGGACAGCGACAATCAGCCCCAGCATTTT
j_call: TRBJ1-6; v_call: TRBV30; d_call: -; clone_size: -; cdr3_aa: CAWSRRGSAPLHF; cdr3_nt: TGTGCCTGGAGTAGGAGGGGGTCGGCACCCCTCCACTTT
j_call: TRBJ1-5; v_call: TRBV6-1; d_call: -; clone_size: -; cdr3_aa: CASSETSEGGGQPQHF; cdr3_nt: TGTGCCAGCAGTGAAACCTCGGAAGGGGGGGGTCAGCCCCAGCATTTT
j_call: TRBJ1-5; v_call: TRBV27; d_call: -; clone_size: -; cdr3_aa: CASSPLGIDQPQHF; cdr3_nt: TGTGCCAGCAGTCCCCTCGGGATTGACCAGCCCCAGCATTTT
j_call: TRBJ1-3; v_call: TRBV12-5; d_call: -; clone_size: -; cdr3_aa: CASGPGQTSGNTIYF; cdr3_nt: TGTGCTAGTGGTCCTGGTCAAACGTCTGGAAACACCATATATTTT
j_call: TRBJ2-1; v_call: TRBV14; d_call: -; clone_size: -; cdr3_aa: CASSQFGQYRHEQFF; cdr3_nt: TGTGCCAGCAGCCAATTCGGACAATATCGGCATGAGCAGTTCTTC
j_call: TRBJ1-5; v_call: TRBV5-1; d_call: -; clone_size: -; cdr3_aa: CASSLVPTGGPQHF; cdr3_nt: TGCGCCAGCAGCTTGGTCCCCACTGGCGGGCCCCAGCATTTT
j_call: TRBJ1-4; v_call: TRBV5-5; d_call: TRBD1; clone_size: -; cdr3_aa: CASSQTGTAEKLFF; cdr3_nt: TGTGCCAGCAGCCAAACCGGGACAGCTGAAAAACTGTTTTTT
j_call: TRBJ1-1; v_call: TRBV7-3; d_call: -; clone_size: -; cdr3_aa: CASSLNLHTEAFF; cdr3_nt: TGTGCCAGCAGCTTAAATTTGCACACTGAAGCTTTCTTT
j_call: TRBJ1-2; v_call: TRBV2; d_call: -; clone_size: few; cdr3_aa: CASSDAAGYGYTF; cdr3_nt: TGTGCCAGCAGTGATGCCGCAGGGTATGGCTACACCTTC
j_call: TRBJ1-4; v_call: TRBV19; d_call: TRBD1; clone_size: -; cdr3_aa: CASSPRTGTPTNEKLFF; cdr3_nt: TGTGCCAGTAGTCCTCGGACAGGGACCCCAACTAATGAAAAACTGTTTTTT
j_call: TRBJ1-1; v_call: TRBV6-5; d_call: -; clone_size: -; cdr3_aa: CASSYRETTEAFF; cdr3_nt: TGTGCCAGCAGTTACAGGGAAACAACTGAAGCTTTCTTT
j_call: TRBJ1-2; v_call: TRBV5-5; d_call: -; clone_size: -; cdr3_aa: CASSLEPARGGYTF; cdr3_nt: TGTGCCAGCAGCTTGGAACCTGCTAGGGGTGGCTACACCTTC
j_call: TRBJ2-2; v_call: TRBV9; d_call: TRBD2; clone_size: -; cdr3_aa: CASSSGTSGATGELFF; cdr3_nt: TGTGCCAGCAGCTCTGGGACTAGCGGGGCCACCGGGGAGCTGTTTTTT
j_call: TRBJ1-5; v_call: TRBV2; d_call: -; clone_size: -; cdr3_aa: CASRGDRGWGQPQHF; cdr3_nt: TGTGCCAGCAGAGGAGATCGAGGTTGGGGTCAGCCCCAGCATTTT
j_call: TRBJ2-7; v_call: TRBV29-1; d_call: -; clone_size: -; cdr3_aa: CSVAGDGYEQYF; cdr3_nt: TGCAGCGTTGCCGGAGACGGCTACGAGCAGTACTTC
j_call: TRBJ2-1; v_call: TRBV3-1/TRBV3-2; d_call: -; clone_size: -; cdr3_aa: CASSHSPGRGGYNEQFF; cdr3_nt: TGTGCCAGCAGCCATTCCCCAGGGAGGGGGGGCTACAATGAGCAGTTCTTC
j_call: TRBJ1-2; v_call: TRBV3-1/TRBV3-2; d_call: TRBD1; clone_size: -; cdr3_aa: CASSRLGDRTSYGYTF; cdr3_nt: TGTGCCAGCAGCCGACTGGGGGACAGGACGTCCTATGGCTACACCTTC
j_call: TRBJ2-7; v_call: TRBV18; d_call: -; clone_size: -; cdr3_aa: CASSTTGTRTTYEQYF; cdr3_nt: TGTGCCAGCTCAACCACAGGAACCCGAACAACCTACGAGCAGTACTTC
j_call: TRBJ1-5; v_call: TRBV3-1/TRBV3-2; d_call: -; clone_size: -; cdr3_aa: CASSQEVGAGFPQHF; cdr3_nt: TGTGCCAGCAGCCAAGAAGTGGGCGCGGGTTTTCCCCAGCATTTT
j_call: TRBJ1-2; v_call: TRBV2; d_call: TRBD1; clone_size: -; cdr3_aa: CASRFGQGAVGYTF; cdr3_nt: TGTGCCAGCAGATTCGGACAGGGGGCTGTAGGCTACACCTTC
j_call: TRBJ2-5; v_call: TRBV18; d_call: -; clone_size: -; cdr3_aa: CASSPKKGTQYF; cdr3_nt: TGTGCCAGCTCACCAAAAAAGGGGACCCAGTACTTC
j_call: TRBJ2-7; v_call: TRBV19; d_call: -; clone_size: -; cdr3_aa: CASSTSRGYEQYF; cdr3_nt: TGTGCCAGTAGTACCTCCAGGGGCTACGAGCAGTACTTC
j_call: TRBJ1-6; v_call: TRBV2; d_call: TRBD1; clone_size: -; cdr3_aa: CASITGTVNSPLHF; cdr3_nt: TGTGCCAGCATTACAGGGACAGTGAATTCACCCCTCCACTTT
j_call: TRBJ2-4; v_call: TRBV6-1; d_call: -; clone_size: -; cdr3_aa: CASSENGLNWDIQYF; cdr3_nt: TGTGCCAGCAGTGAAAACGGCTTAAACTGGGACATTCAGTACTTC
j_call: TRBJ2-2; v_call: TRBV6-2/TRBV6-3; d_call: -; clone_size: many; cdr3_aa: CASSYDVDGAGELFF; cdr3_nt: TGTGCCAGCAGTTATGATGTGGACGGGGCCGGAGAGCTGTTTTTT